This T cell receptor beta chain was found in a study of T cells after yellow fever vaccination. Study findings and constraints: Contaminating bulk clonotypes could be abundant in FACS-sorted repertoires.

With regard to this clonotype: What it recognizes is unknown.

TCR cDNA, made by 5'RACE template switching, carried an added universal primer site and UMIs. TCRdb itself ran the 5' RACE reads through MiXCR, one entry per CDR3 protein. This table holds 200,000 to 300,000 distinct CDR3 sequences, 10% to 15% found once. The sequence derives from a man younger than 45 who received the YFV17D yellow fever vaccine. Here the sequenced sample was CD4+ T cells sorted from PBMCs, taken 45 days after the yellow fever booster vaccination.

The CDR3 coding sequence is TGTGCCACCAGCAGAGTCGGGGAGACCCAGTACTTC. It encodes CATSRVGETQYF. The chain joins TRBV15 to TRBJ2-5; D is uncertain. Germline loops: CDR1 LNHNV, CDR2 YYDKDF (reference sequence). The V and J ends lost 1 base and 5 bases respectively, with 5 bases between them. This CDR3 has 12 amino acids.